This T cell receptor (beta chain) was observed in a study of OX40 agonist ivuxolimab in advanced cancers. Across the study: The dose of intravenous ivuxolimab that patients received every 2 weeks ranged from 0.01 to 10 mg/kg. General study findings and limits: Researchers report that CD8+ T cells had, on average, more expanded clones than CD4+.

As to this clone: The antigen is unknown.

The method was immunoSEQ multiplex PCR; TCRdb's version includes in-frame clones alone and lacks a portion of them. The repertoire holds just over 60,000 clones, with roughly 90% as singletons. From germline, CDR1 is SGHAT and CDR2 FQNNGV. V lost 5 bases and J 2 bases, leaving 15 bases between the germline ends. The length of the CDR3 is 16 residues. This receptor was taken from an adult with an advanced solid tumor such as melanoma, head and neck, liver or kidney cancer. Sequencing used CD4+ or CD8+ T cells sorted from blood, obtained in a trial of the OX40 agonist ivuxolimab. The V gene is TRBV11-2, the J gene TRBJ2-2, with no clear D. CDR3 sequence: CASSLRTMGNTGELFF. In DNA form, the CDR3 reads TGTGCCAGCAGCCTACGGACGATGGGAAACACCGGGGAGCTGTTTTTT.